A selection of T cell receptor beta chains follows, all from one sample in a study of cytomegalovirus exposure and HLA in healthy donors. Generated by immunoSEQ multiplex PCR, the TCRdb table keeps only in-frame clones and is missing some. The sample holds about 150,000 clones, roughly 70% seen once. What was sequenced was PBMCs. These receptors were taken from a man aged 25-45 years in good health and CMV-seronegative. Each CDR3 is given with its conserved first and last residue. The order of the fields is V gene, D gene, clone size, J gene, CDR3 protein, CDR3 DNA. D genes are given only for firm matches. Clone size is shown for a subset of rows, as once, few, many or a class of expanded clone.

V gene: TRBV6-1
D gene: TRBD1
clone size: NA
J gene: TRBJ2-7
CDR3 protein: CASSTGSVYEQYF
CDR3 DNA: TGTGCCAGTTCGACAGGGTCGGTCTACGAGCAGTACTTC

V gene: TRBV15
D gene: NA
clone size: NA
J gene: TRBJ2-7
CDR3 protein: CATSEGAGKYEQYF
CDR3 DNA: TGTGCCACCAGCGAGGGGGCGGGAAAATACGAGCAGTACTTC

V gene: TRBV6-5
D gene: NA
clone size: once
J gene: TRBJ1-1
CDR3 protein: CASIADGITEAFF
CDR3 DNA: TGTGCCAGCATCGCGGACGGGATCACTGAAGCTTTCTTT

V gene: TRBV27
D gene: NA
clone size: NA
J gene: TRBJ1-6
CDR3 protein: CASSRPGGLSPLHF
CDR3 DNA: TGTGCCAGCAGTCGGCCTGGGGGCCTTTCACCCCTCCACTTT

V gene: TRBV6-1
D gene: NA
clone size: once
J gene: TRBJ1-5
CDR3 protein: CASSQGISNQPQHF
CDR3 DNA: TGTGCCAGCAGTCAGGGGATAAGCAATCAGCCCCAGCATTTT

V gene: TRBV5-4
D gene: NA
clone size: many
J gene: TRBJ1-1
CDR3 protein: CASSFSGGGRTEAFF
CDR3 DNA: TGTGCCAGCAGCTTCAGCGGGGGAGGCCGCACTGAAGCTTTCTTT

V gene: TRBV9
D gene: TRBD2
clone size: NA
J gene: TRBJ2-2
CDR3 protein: CASSVAHPSAGGRGTGELFF
CDR3 DNA: TGTGCCAGCAGCGTAGCTCACCCTTCAGCGGGGGGGAGGGGCACCGGGGAGCTGTTTTTT

V gene: TRBV5-1
D gene: NA
clone size: NA
J gene: TRBJ2-1
CDR3 protein: CASSPILGPGEQFF
CDR3 DNA: TGCGCCAGCAGCCCGATACTAGGCCCAGGTGAGCAGTTCTTC

V gene: TRBV7-3
D gene: NA
clone size: NA
J gene: TRBJ1-6
CDR3 protein: CASSPGQRSPLHF
CDR3 DNA: TGTGCCAGCAGCCCAGGACAGAGGTCACCCCTCCACTTT

V gene: TRBV5-6
D gene: NA
clone size: NA
J gene: TRBJ2-7
CDR3 protein: CASSLGLAPSYEQYF
CDR3 DNA: TGTGCCAGCAGCTTGGGGCTAGCCCCCTCCTACGAGCAGTACTTC

V gene: TRBV7-8
D gene: NA
clone size: NA
J gene: TRBJ1-5
CDR3 protein: CASSLATNQPQHF
CDR3 DNA: TGTGCCAGCAGCTTAGCGACTAATCAGCCCCAGCATTTT

V gene: TRBV30
D gene: NA
clone size: NA
J gene: TRBJ2-7
CDR3 protein: CAWSDLQAAYEQYF
CDR3 DNA: TGTGCCTGGAGTGACCTACAGGCGGCCTACGAGCAGTACTTC

V gene: TRBV7-9
D gene: TRBD2
clone size: NA
J gene: TRBJ2-1
CDR3 protein: CASSLVAGARNEQFF
CDR3 DNA: TGTGCCAGCAGCTTAGTAGCGGGAGCCCGCAATGAGCAGTTCTTC

V gene: TRBV7-2
D gene: NA
clone size: once
J gene: TRBJ1-1
CDR3 protein: CASSWSGDHRSEAFF
CDR3 DNA: TGTGCCAGCAGCTGGTCGGGGGACCATAGGTCTGAAGCTTTCTTT

V gene: TRBV29-1
D gene: TRBD2
clone size: NA
J gene: TRBJ2-7
CDR3 protein: CSVEEGLAGSRGAYEQYF
CDR3 DNA: TGCAGCGTTGAAGAAGGACTAGCGGGATCCCGAGGTGCTTACGAGCAGTACTTC

V gene: TRBV5-1
D gene: TRBD2
clone size: NA
J gene: TRBJ2-7
CDR3 protein: CASSGLAGGHNEQYF
CDR3 DNA: TGCGCCAGCAGTGGACTAGCGGGAGGGCACAACGAGCAGTACTTC

V gene: TRBV5-1
D gene: TRBD1
clone size: NA
J gene: TRBJ2-1
CDR3 protein: CASSSRQGAPANEQFF
CDR3 DNA: TGCGCCAGCAGCTCCAGACAGGGGGCCCCGGCCAATGAGCAGTTCTTC

V gene: TRBV19
D gene: NA
clone size: once
J gene: TRBJ1-5
CDR3 protein: CASSTNPRGNQPQHF
CDR3 DNA: TGTGCCAGTAGTACCAACCCAAGGGGGAATCAGCCCCAGCATTTT

V gene: TRBV5-4
D gene: TRBD2
clone size: NA
J gene: TRBJ2-7
CDR3 protein: CASSIGTRGDYEQYF
CDR3 DNA: TGTGCCAGCAGCATAGGGACTAGGGGGGACTACGAGCAGTACTTC

V gene: TRBV7-3
D gene: NA
clone size: few
J gene: TRBJ1-1
CDR3 protein: CASSLPQGSTTEAFF
CDR3 DNA: TGTGCCAGCAGCTTACCACAGGGATCGACCACTGAAGCTTTCTTT

V gene: TRBV14
D gene: NA
clone size: NA
J gene: TRBJ2-3
CDR3 protein: CASSPRTSSPQATDTQYF
CDR3 DNA: TGTGCCAGCAGCCCACGGACAAGTTCCCCCCAGGCTACAGATACGCAGTATTTT

V gene: TRBV27
D gene: NA
clone size: NA
J gene: TRBJ2-5
CDR3 protein: CASSLTGETQYF
CDR3 DNA: TGTGCCAGCAGTTTAACAGGGGAGACCCAGTACTTC

V gene: TRBV27
D gene: TRBD2
clone size: NA
J gene: TRBJ2-2
CDR3 protein: CASMRLAGAGGELFF
CDR3 DNA: TGTGCCAGCATGCGGCTAGCGGGAGCGGGGGGGGAGCTGTTTTTT

V gene: TRBV2
D gene: NA
clone size: NA
J gene: TRBJ2-5
CDR3 protein: CASSEVGRETQYF
CDR3 DNA: TGTGCCAGCAGTGAAGTGGGGAGAGAGACCCAGTACTTC

V gene: TRBV2
D gene: NA
clone size: once
J gene: TRBJ2-1
CDR3 protein: CASSQGHFNEQFF
CDR3 DNA: TGTGCCAGCAGTCAAGGACACTTCAATGAGCAGTTCTTC

V gene: TRBV7-9
D gene: NA
clone size: few
J gene: TRBJ2-7
CDR3 protein: CASSFSTGYEQYF
CDR3 DNA: TGTGCCAGCAGCTTTTCTACTGGCTACGAGCAGTACTTC

V gene: TRBV5-4
D gene: NA
clone size: once
J gene: TRBJ2-3
CDR3 protein: CASNQGGSGTDTQYF
CDR3 DNA: TGTGCCAGCAATCAAGGGGGTTCTGGCACAGATACGCAGTATTTT

V gene: TRBV6-5
D gene: NA
clone size: NA
J gene: TRBJ1-2
CDR3 protein: CASSPQEITGYTF
CDR3 DNA: TGTGCCAGCAGCCCCCAGGAAATTACTGGCTACACCTTC

V gene: TRBV6-6
D gene: TRBD2
clone size: NA
J gene: TRBJ2-7
CDR3 protein: CASTRGGAGEQYF
CDR3 DNA: TGTGCCAGCACTCGGGGAGGGGCGGGCGAGCAGTACTTC

V gene: TRBV10-2
D gene: NA
clone size: NA
J gene: TRBJ2-5
CDR3 protein: CASSPQETQYF
CDR3 DNA: TGCGCCAGCAGTCCTCAAGAGACCCAGTACTTC

V gene: TRBV28
D gene: TRBD1
clone size: NA
J gene: TRBJ1-6
CDR3 protein: CASSQTGFDSPLHF
CDR3 DNA: TGTGCCAGCAGCCAGACAGGGTTTGATTCACCCCTCCACTTT

V gene: TRBV5-4
D gene: TRBD1
clone size: NA
J gene: TRBJ1-3
CDR3 protein: CASRPNGTGHSGNTIYF
CDR3 DNA: TGTGCCAGCAGGCCGAATGGGACAGGGCACTCTGGAAACACCATATATTTT

V gene: TRBV29-1
D gene: TRBD1
clone size: once
J gene: TRBJ1-3
CDR3 protein: CSVDRGRNTIYF
CDR3 DNA: TGCAGCGTGGACAGGGGGCGAAACACCATATATTTT

V gene: TRBV4-2
D gene: NA
clone size: NA
J gene: TRBJ1-3
CDR3 protein: CASSLSREITGNTIYF
CDR3 DNA: TGTGCCAGCAGTTTATCCAGGGAAATTACTGGAAACACCATATATTTT

V gene: TRBV11-2
D gene: TRBD1
clone size: NA
J gene: TRBJ2-7
CDR3 protein: CASSSRMGQGLGEQYF
CDR3 DNA: TGTGCCAGCAGCTCCCGTATGGGACAGGGGTTGGGCGAGCAGTACTTC

V gene: TRBV9
D gene: TRBD1
clone size: NA
J gene: TRBJ2-7
CDR3 protein: CASSVGQGDYEQYF
CDR3 DNA: TGTGCCAGCAGCGTAGGACAGGGCGACTACGAGCAGTACTTC

V gene: TRBV5-1
D gene: NA
clone size: NA
J gene: TRBJ2-5
CDR3 protein: CASSFGGQETQYF
CDR3 DNA: TGCGCCAGCAGCTTCGGAGGCCAAGAGACCCAGTACTTC

V gene: TRBV6-1
D gene: NA
clone size: NA
J gene: TRBJ2-1
CDR3 protein: CASSLSRVAYNEQFF
CDR3 DNA: TGTGCCAGCAGCCTTAGCAGGGTGGCCTACAATGAGCAGTTCTTC

V gene: TRBV6-1
D gene: NA
clone size: NA
J gene: TRBJ1-3
CDR3 protein: CASSGQVRNTIYF
CDR3 DNA: TGTGCCAGCAGTGGTCAGGTGCGAAACACCATATATTTT

V gene: TRBV11-2
D gene: NA
clone size: NA
J gene: TRBJ2-7
CDR3 protein: CASSDGGSYEQYF
CDR3 DNA: TGTGCCAGCAGCGATGGGGGCTCCTACGAGCAGTACTTC

V gene: TRBV28
D gene: TRBD1
clone size: once
J gene: TRBJ1-5
CDR3 protein: CASSSPGGQDQPQHF
CDR3 DNA: TGTGCCAGCAGTTCCCCAGGGGGCCAGGATCAGCCCCAGCATTTT

V gene: TRBV9
D gene: NA
clone size: NA
J gene: TRBJ1-1
CDR3 protein: CASSSEVNTEAFF
CDR3 DNA: TGTGCCAGCAGCTCTGAGGTGAACACTGAAGCTTTCTTT